The 28 T cell receptor beta chains given below trace back to one sample, sequenced in a study of early T cells in non-severe SARS-CoV-2 infection. One entry per CDR3 protein results from TCRdb running MiXCR on the 5' RACE reads. This table holds some 78,000 distinct CDR3 sequences, less than 15% found once. Sequences were obtained from whole blood. The origin of the receptors is an adult who was a healthcare worker with PCR-confirmed SARS-CoV-2 infection or an uninfected control (not recorded which).

J is TRBJ1-3 and V is TRBV29-1; D ambiguous. From germline, CDR1 is SQVTM and CDR2 ANQGSEA. This CDR3 spans 13 amino acids. V dropped 5 bases and J dropped 0 bases, with 8 bases sitting between them. CDR3 sequence (DNA): TGCAGCGTTTTAAGAAACTCTGGAAACACCATATATTTT. Its translation is CSVLRNSGNTIYF.

The chain recombines TRBV11-1 with TRBJ2-7; no clear D gene. The CDR3 loop spans 11 amino acids. Deletions cut 6 bases from V and 5 bases from J, with 8 bases between. Germline CDR1 reads SGHAT; CDR2 reads FQDESV (reference sequence). The CDR3 coding sequence is TGTGCCAGCAGTTCCAACCACGAGCAGTACTTC. Amino acid sequence: CASSSNHEQYF.

This clonotype came up many times. The CDR3 DNA reads TGTGCCAGCAGCCAAGATCCCGGGACAGGGGGCACTGAAGCTTTCTTT. Encoded protein: CASSQDPGTGGTEAFF. V usage is TRBV4-2 and J usage is TRBJ1-1; 11 nucleotides agree with TRBD1. This CDR3 is 16 amino acids long. Germline V CDR1 and CDR2: LGHNA, YNFKEQ. After removal of 0 bases from V and 4 bases from J, the junction contained 4 bases not matched to a gene.

A few counts support this clonotype. The chain carries TRBV2 and TRBJ2-7; tentative D call: TRBD2 (6 bases). Trimming removed 7 bases from V and 3 bases from J, with 13 bases in between. This CDR3 has 13 amino acids. Germline CDR1 and CDR2: SNHLY and FYNNEI. The CDR3 nucleotides are TGTGCCAGCAATCCCGAGGAGGGCTACGAGCAGTACTTC. Protein sequence: CASNPEEGYEQYF.

This clonotype has more than one count but fewer than ten. This sequence joins TRBV3-1 and TRBJ1-1; no clear D gene. V lost 0 bases and J 2 bases, leaving 4 bases between the germline ends. This CDR3 has 13 amino acids. Germline CDR1 and CDR2: LGHDT and YNNKEL (reference sequence). CDR3 in amino acids: CASSQEHNTEAFF. The CDR3 DNA reads as TGTGCCAGCAGCCAAGAACATAACACTGAAGCTTTCTTT.

A few counts support this clonotype. The chain has TRBV11-1 and TRBJ1-1, with D unresolved. The CDR3 runs 15 residues. Germline V gene data show CDR1 as SGHAT and CDR2 as FQDESV (reference sequence). V lost 1 base and J lost 0, with 9 bases in between. CDR3 sequence: CASSLGTAMNTEAFF. Written as DNA, the CDR3 is TGTGCCAGCAGCTTAGGCACAGCGATGAACACTGAAGCTTTCTTT.

This clonotype was picked up many times. The chain links TRBV5-1 to TRBJ2-5, with 9 bases aligning to TRBD2. V was clipped by 1 base and J by 2 bases; unmatched bases: 0. This CDR3 is 14 amino acids long. The V gene's germline CDR1 is SGHRS and CDR2 YFSETQ. DNA of the CDR3: TGCGCCAGCAGCTTGACTAGCGGGCAAGAGACCCAGTACTTC. Its translation: CASSLTSGQETQYF. The variable domain in full, with the rest retrieved from reference TRBV5-1 and TRBJ2-5, is KAGVTQTPRYLIKTRGQQVTLSCSPISGHRSVSWYQQTPGQGLQFLFEYFSETQRNKGNFPGRFSGRQFSNSRSEMNVSTLELGDSALYLCASSLTSGQETQYFGPGTRLLVL.

This clonotype was seen only a few times. V usage is TRBV11-2 and J usage is TRBJ2-3; 11 nucleotides agree with TRBD2. V shed 4 bases and J 1 base; nucleotides not matched to a gene: 7. There are 17 residues in the CDR3. CDR1 SGHAT and CDR2 FQNNGV come from the germline V gene. The CDR3, as DNA: TGTGCCAGCAGCTCCCTATATAGCGGGAGGGGCACAGATACGCAGTATTTT. This translates into CASSSLYSGRGTDTQYF.

This clonotype was seen at least ten times. The chain couples TRBV28 to TRBJ2-1, with 7 positions matching TRBD2. The CDR3 covers 14 residues. With V trimmed by 4 bases and J by 6 bases, 6 bases remained unmatched. In germline, CDR1 is MDHEN, CDR2 SYDVKM. The CDR3, as DNA: TGTGCCAGCAGTTCGGGGGGACTACCCAATGAGCAGTTCTTC. Translating it yields CASSSGGLPNEQFF.

This chain's CDR3 is CASSPFTGASFYEQYF. CDR3 bases: TGTGCCAGCTCACCATTTACAGGAGCCTCCTTCTACGAGCAGTACTTC. The gene calls are TRBV18 and TRBJ2-7, with D possibly matching TRBD1 (5 bases). The CDR3 loop spans 16 amino acids. Trimming pared 2 bases from V and 3 bases from J, leaving 17 bases between. Germline assignment: CDR1 KGHSH and CDR2 LQKENI.

The table lists this clonotype with a few counts. The gene calls are TRBV7-3 and TRBJ1-2; 10 bases map to TRBD1. Germline V gives CDR1 SGHTA, CDR2 FQGTGA. The CDR3 length is 14 residues. J was trimmed by 6 bases and V by 5 bases; bases with no gene match: 6. CDR3 DNA sequence: TGTGCCAGCAGCACGACAGGGGGCAGGAATGGCTACACCTTC. Protein product: CASSTTGGRNGYTF.

Details on this clonotype: Possible read error: a much larger clone is one base away. The rearrangement uses TRBV20-1 and TRBJ2-7; D unresolved. From germline, CDR1 is DFQATT and CDR2 SNEGSKA (reference sequence). This CDR3 comprises 14 residues. DNA for the CDR3: TGCAGAGCTAAAAGCCCCCCCTCGGCATACGAGCAGTACTTC. Protein sequence: CRAKSPPSAYEQYF.

At least ten counts were recorded for this clonotype. The chain uses TRBV20-1 and TRBJ1-1, with 8 nucleotides matching TRBD1. This CDR3 is built from 18 residues. Losses at the gene ends were 2 bases for V and 1 base for J; bases not matched to a gene: 15. Germline V lookup: CDR1 DFQATT, CDR2 SNEGSKA (reference sequence). CDR3 protein: CSARRNRGPGQENTEAFF. CDR3 sequence (DNA): TGCAGTGCTAGAAGGAACCGCGGACCGGGACAGGAGAACACTGAAGCTTTCTTT.

The genes are TRBV20-1 and TRBJ2-5, with TRBD1 matching over 7 bases. The CDR3 runs to 14 residues. Germline V gene lookup returns CDR1 DFQATT and CDR2 SNEGSKA (reference sequence). The V and J ends lost 2 bases and 2 bases, in that order; junction bases with no gene match: 5. CDR3 region: CSARLWGQQETQYF. In DNA, the CDR3 is TGCAGTGCTAGACTATGGGGACAGCAAGAGACCCAGTACTTC.

This clonotype was seen many times. The V call is TRBV7-9, the J call TRBJ1-1, with TRBD1 identical over 11 bases. The CDR3 consists of 17 residues. CDR1 and CDR2 (germline): SEHNR, FQNEAQ (reference sequence). After removal of 1 base from V and 0 bases from J, the junction contained 4 bases not matched to a gene. CDR3 sequence: CASSLVGTGGLNTEAFF. CDR3 nucleotides: TGTGCCAGCAGCTTAGTTGGGACAGGGGGACTGAACACTGAAGCTTTCTTT.

V and J are TRBV25-1 and TRBJ2-3, with TRBD2 identical over 7 bases. The CDR3 totals 13 residues. Germline assignment: CDR1 MGHDK and CDR2 SYGVNS. V gave up 7 bases and J gave up 6 bases; unmatched junction bases: 7. This chain's CDR3 is CASKRDLTDTQYF. The CDR3 DNA follows: TGTGCCAGCAAGCGGGATTTAACGGATACGCAGTATTTT.

This chain links TRBV6-2 or TRBV6-3 with TRBJ1-2; a possible D gene is TRBD1 (6 bases). CDR1 MNHEY and CDR2 SVGEGT come from the germline V gene. Trimming removed 5 bases at V and 5 bases at J, with 18 bases between. The CDR3 length is 15 residues. CDR3 loop: CASSPQGRSGYGYTF. The CDR3 DNA follows: TGTGCCAGCAGTCCCCAGGGGAGGAGTGGATATGGCTACACCTTC.

In this sample, this clonotype turned up many times. This chain connects TRBV9 to TRBJ1-6; TRBD1 aligns across 8 bases. The CDR3 runs 15 residues. CDR1 is SGDLS and CDR2 is YYNGEE in the germline V gene. The V gene end was trimmed by 3 bases and the J gene end by 7 bases; junction bases not matched to a gene: 6. In nucleotides, the CDR3 is TGTGCCAGCAGCGCTTTGGGACAGGCGAATTCACCCCTCCACTTT. This gives the protein CASSALGQANSPLHF.

This clonotype was seen only a few times. V is TRBV28 and J is TRBJ2-1; 9 bases fit TRBD2. V lost 3 bases to trimming and J lost 7 bases; unmatched junction nucleotides: 13. This CDR3 spans 17 amino acids. Germline-derived CDR1 and CDR2 are MDHEN and SYDVKM. Written as DNA, the CDR3 is TGTGCCAGCAGTTTTCCTGCGGCGGCGGGAGGGCAGAATGAGCAGTTCTTC. Translating it yields CASSFPAAAGGQNEQFF.

This rearrangement joins TRBV7-9 to TRBJ1-1; possible D gene TRBD1, 5 bases. V gave up 0 bases and J gave up 4 bases, with 9 bases separating them. This CDR3 region has 14 residues. CDR1 is SEHNR and CDR2 is FQNEAQ in the germline V gene (reference sequence). CDR3 DNA: TGTGCCAGCAGCTTAGCGGCAGACAGCACTGAAGCTTTCTTT. It is translated as CASSLAADSTEAFF.

This clonotype occurred a few times. For the CDR3, the DNA is TGTGCCAGCAGTGAAGGCGGGGAGTACAATGAGCAGTTCTTC. Amino acids: CASSEGGEYNEQFF. V is TRBV6-4 and J is TRBJ2-1; D possibly corresponds to TRBD2 (6 bases). Germline V gives CDR1 MRHNA, CDR2 SNTAGT. The CDR3 sequence is 14 residues long. V was trimmed by 3 bases and J by 4 bases, leaving 10 bases between them.

The chain joins TRBV7-2 to TRBJ1-4, with TRBD1 identical over 11 bases. The CDR3 loop spans 15 amino acids. Germline V gene data show CDR1 as SGHTA and CDR2 as FQGNSA. Germline trimming cut 4 bases from V and 8 bases from J; bases unmatched to any gene: 6. The CDR3 sequence: CASSSGQGAYEKLFF. Here the CDR3 DNA reads TGTGCCAGCAGCTCCGGACAGGGGGCGTACGAAAAACTGTTTTTT.

The table lists this clonotype with many counts. The chain has TRBV7-3 and TRBJ2-5; TRBD2 is a possible D gene (7 bases). From germline, CDR1 is SGHTA and CDR2 FQGTGA. The CDR3 runs to 15 residues. V lost 4 bases, J lost 5 bases, and 17 bases lay in between. In DNA form, the CDR3 reads TGTGCCAGCAGCTCCTCCGGGGGGCCTCGGGAGACCCAGTACTTC. This gives the protein CASSSSGGPRETQYF.

This clonotype was observed a handful of times. The rearrangement links TRBV3-1 to TRBJ2-1; D gene ambiguous. The CDR3 totals 12 residues. Trimming removed 4 bases at V and 5 bases at J, with 6 bases between. The germline V gene encodes CDR1 LGHDT and CDR2 YNNKEL (reference sequence). The CDR3 spells CASSRINNEQFF. CDR3 nucleotides: TGTGCCAGCAGCCGGATAAACAATGAGCAGTTCTTC.

In this sample, this clonotype turned up a few times. This chain joins TRBV18 and TRBJ1-1, with D uncertain. This CDR3 has 14 residues. Trimming removed 3 bases from V and 8 bases from J, with 16 bases in between. The germline V gene has CDR1 KGHSH and CDR2 LQKENI. The CDR3 loop reads CASSPNRGEIEAFF. In nucleotides, the CDR3 is TGTGCCAGCTCACCCAACCGGGGAGAAATCGAAGCTTTCTTT. Drawing the rest from reference TRBV18 and TRBJ1-1, the complete variable domain is NAGVMQNPRHLVRRRGQEARLRCSPMKGHSHVYWYRQLPEEGLKFMVYLQKENIIDESGMPKERFSAEFPKEGPSILRIQQVVRGDSAAYFCASSPNRGEIEAFFGQGTRLTVV.

Only a few counts were recorded for this clonotype. This chain links TRBV7-3 with TRBJ2-2; the D is unclear. The V end lost 1 base, the J end lost 6 bases, and 3 bases lay between the germline ends. The germline V gene has CDR1 SGHTA and CDR2 FQGTGA. This CDR3 has 12 residues. In DNA form, the CDR3 reads TGTGCCAGCAGCTTAAGACCCGGGGAGCTGTTTTTT. This translates into CASSLRPGELFF.

This clonotype was seen repeatedly, ten times or more. J is TRBJ1-1 and V is TRBV7-2; a weak D match, TRBD1 (5 bases). There are 16 residues in the CDR3. Germline V CDR1 and CDR2: SGHTA, FQGNSA. V gave up 4 bases and J gave up 4 bases, with 19 bases separating them. In DNA form, the CDR3 reads TGTGCCAGCAGCTCCCAGAGAGGGAGGGGCGGCACTGAAGCTTTCTTT. Translation gives CASSSQRGRGGTEAFF.

The chain has TRBV7-9 and TRBJ2-7; possible D gene TRBD2, 6 bases. V lost 0 bases and J 5 bases, leaving 14 bases between the germline ends. CDR1 and CDR2 from the germline V gene are SEHNR and FQNEAQ (reference sequence). The CDR3 runs 15 residues. The CDR3 sequence: CASSLAGLAHHEQYF. In nucleotides, the CDR3 is TGTGCCAGCAGCTTAGCGGGTCTAGCGCACCACGAGCAGTACTTC.